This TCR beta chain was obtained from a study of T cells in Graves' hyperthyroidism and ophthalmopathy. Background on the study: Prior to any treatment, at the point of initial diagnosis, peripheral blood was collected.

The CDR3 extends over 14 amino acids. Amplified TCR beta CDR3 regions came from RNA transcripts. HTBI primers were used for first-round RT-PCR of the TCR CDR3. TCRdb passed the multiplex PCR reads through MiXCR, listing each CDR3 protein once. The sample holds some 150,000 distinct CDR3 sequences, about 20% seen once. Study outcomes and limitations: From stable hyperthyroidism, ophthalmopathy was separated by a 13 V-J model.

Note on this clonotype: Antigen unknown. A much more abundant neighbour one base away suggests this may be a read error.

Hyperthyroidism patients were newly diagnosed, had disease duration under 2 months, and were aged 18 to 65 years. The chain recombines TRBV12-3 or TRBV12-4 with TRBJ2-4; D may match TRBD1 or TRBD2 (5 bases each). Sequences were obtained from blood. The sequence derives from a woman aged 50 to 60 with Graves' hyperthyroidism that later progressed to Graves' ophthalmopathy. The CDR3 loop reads CASRLGTPGYIQYF. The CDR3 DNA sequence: TGTGCCAGCCGTTTAGGGACCCCAGGGTACATTCAGTACTTC.